This TCR beta chain originates from a study of long-term antiretroviral therapy in people with HIV. Sequencing relied on immunoSEQ assay v3.0, run at survey level. Using immunoSEQ multiplex PCR, the repertoire was profiled, and TCRdb retains in-frame clones only, with some absent. The sample holds tens of thousands of clones, roughly four fifths seen once. The receptor's source is a man aged 18 to 35 with HIV. The sample here was unsorted PBMCs, taken 0.3 years after starting antiretroviral therapy.

CDR3 protein: CASSFHTHEQYF. As DNA, the CDR3 is TGTGCCAGCAGTTTCCACACCCACGAGCAGTACTTC. The rearrangement joins TRBV28 to TRBJ2-7, with unresolved D. Trimming left V 3 bases short and J 5 bases short, with 8 bases between. CDR1 is MDHEN and CDR2 is SYDVKM in the germline V gene. The CDR3 spans 12 residues.